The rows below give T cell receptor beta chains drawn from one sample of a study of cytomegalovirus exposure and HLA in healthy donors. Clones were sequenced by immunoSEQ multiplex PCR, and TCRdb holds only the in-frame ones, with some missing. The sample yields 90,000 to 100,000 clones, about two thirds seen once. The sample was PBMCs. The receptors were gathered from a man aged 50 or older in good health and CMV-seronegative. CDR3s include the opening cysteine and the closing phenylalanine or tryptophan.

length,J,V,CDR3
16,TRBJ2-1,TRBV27,CASSFLGQGGRNEQFF
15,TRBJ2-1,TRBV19,CASRHLAGNYNEQFF
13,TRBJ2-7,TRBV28,CASRGQTSYEQYF
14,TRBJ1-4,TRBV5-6,CASSPGTENEKLFF
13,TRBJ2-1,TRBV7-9,CASSSGTYNEQFF
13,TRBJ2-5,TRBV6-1,CASTMTRGGDKYF
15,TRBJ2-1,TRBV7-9,CASSLLGGSYNEQFF
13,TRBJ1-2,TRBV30,CAWTSTGNYGYTF
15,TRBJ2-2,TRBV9,CARPRRDVHPGELFF
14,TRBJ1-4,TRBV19,CASSIKADRAKLFF
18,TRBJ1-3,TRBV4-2,CASSQDSRTGESGNTIYF
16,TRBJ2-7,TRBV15,CATSREWGPSSYEQYF
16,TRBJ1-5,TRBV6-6,CASSFIQGASNQPQHF
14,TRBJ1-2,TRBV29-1,CSVLGAENNYGYTF
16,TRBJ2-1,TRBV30,CAWSVIGGRTYNEQFF
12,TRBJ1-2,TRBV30,CAFRSRVYGYTF
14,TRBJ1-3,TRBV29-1,CSATTGLSGNTIYF
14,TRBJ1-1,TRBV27,CASSLGRWNTEAFF
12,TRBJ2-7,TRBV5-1,CASSPDSLEQYF
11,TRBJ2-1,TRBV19,CASGPTWRQFF
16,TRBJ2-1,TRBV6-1,CASSEGLAGYDNEQFF
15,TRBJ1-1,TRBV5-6,CASSYKTGLYTEAFF
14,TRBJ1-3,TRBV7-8,CASSPRDFGNTIYF
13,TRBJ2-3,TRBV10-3,CAITAGDTDTQYF
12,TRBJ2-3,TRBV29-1,CSVGMGADTQYF
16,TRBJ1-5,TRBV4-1,CASSPRDSLSNQPQHF
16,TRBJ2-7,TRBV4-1,CASSQVLYLRGYEQYF
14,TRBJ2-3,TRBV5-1,CASSVSGTADTQYF
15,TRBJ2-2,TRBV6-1,CASSEAGVETGELFF
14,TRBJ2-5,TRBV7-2,CASSLAGGEETQYF
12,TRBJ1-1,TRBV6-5,CASRKPGQEAFF
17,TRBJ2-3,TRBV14,CASSPRGGSARGDTQYF
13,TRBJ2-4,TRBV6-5,CASSYPGGLIQYF
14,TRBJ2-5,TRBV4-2,CASSQDAGSETQYF
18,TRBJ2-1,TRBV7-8,CASSFPQGSGSPHNEQFF
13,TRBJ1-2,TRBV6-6,CASSPQGHGGYTF
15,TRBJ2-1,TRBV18,CASSPTSGGVYEQFF
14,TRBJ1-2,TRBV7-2,CASSLWGQLNGYTF
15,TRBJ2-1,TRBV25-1,CASSDSGTDYNEQFF
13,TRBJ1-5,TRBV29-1,CSVSDRGGQPQHF
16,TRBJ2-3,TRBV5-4,CASSKGLAGTTDTQYF
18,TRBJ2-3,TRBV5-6,CASSLRRTSGGYTDTQYF
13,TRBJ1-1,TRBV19,CASSNSFGTEAFF
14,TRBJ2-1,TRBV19,CASMSGRRRNEQFF
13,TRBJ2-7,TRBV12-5,CASGPPGTYEQYF
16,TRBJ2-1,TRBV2,CASSALAGGPVNEQFF
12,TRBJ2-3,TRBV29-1,CSAETGSDTQYF
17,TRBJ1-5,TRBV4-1,CASSNPGKDGGNQPQHF
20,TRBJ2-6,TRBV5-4,CASSLGGGLAGETGANVLTF
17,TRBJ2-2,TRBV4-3,CASSQDKGDANTGELFF
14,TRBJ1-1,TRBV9,CASSVEQGNTEAFF
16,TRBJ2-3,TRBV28,CASSPRQGTYTDTQYF
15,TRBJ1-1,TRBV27,CASSPWTGGNTEAFF